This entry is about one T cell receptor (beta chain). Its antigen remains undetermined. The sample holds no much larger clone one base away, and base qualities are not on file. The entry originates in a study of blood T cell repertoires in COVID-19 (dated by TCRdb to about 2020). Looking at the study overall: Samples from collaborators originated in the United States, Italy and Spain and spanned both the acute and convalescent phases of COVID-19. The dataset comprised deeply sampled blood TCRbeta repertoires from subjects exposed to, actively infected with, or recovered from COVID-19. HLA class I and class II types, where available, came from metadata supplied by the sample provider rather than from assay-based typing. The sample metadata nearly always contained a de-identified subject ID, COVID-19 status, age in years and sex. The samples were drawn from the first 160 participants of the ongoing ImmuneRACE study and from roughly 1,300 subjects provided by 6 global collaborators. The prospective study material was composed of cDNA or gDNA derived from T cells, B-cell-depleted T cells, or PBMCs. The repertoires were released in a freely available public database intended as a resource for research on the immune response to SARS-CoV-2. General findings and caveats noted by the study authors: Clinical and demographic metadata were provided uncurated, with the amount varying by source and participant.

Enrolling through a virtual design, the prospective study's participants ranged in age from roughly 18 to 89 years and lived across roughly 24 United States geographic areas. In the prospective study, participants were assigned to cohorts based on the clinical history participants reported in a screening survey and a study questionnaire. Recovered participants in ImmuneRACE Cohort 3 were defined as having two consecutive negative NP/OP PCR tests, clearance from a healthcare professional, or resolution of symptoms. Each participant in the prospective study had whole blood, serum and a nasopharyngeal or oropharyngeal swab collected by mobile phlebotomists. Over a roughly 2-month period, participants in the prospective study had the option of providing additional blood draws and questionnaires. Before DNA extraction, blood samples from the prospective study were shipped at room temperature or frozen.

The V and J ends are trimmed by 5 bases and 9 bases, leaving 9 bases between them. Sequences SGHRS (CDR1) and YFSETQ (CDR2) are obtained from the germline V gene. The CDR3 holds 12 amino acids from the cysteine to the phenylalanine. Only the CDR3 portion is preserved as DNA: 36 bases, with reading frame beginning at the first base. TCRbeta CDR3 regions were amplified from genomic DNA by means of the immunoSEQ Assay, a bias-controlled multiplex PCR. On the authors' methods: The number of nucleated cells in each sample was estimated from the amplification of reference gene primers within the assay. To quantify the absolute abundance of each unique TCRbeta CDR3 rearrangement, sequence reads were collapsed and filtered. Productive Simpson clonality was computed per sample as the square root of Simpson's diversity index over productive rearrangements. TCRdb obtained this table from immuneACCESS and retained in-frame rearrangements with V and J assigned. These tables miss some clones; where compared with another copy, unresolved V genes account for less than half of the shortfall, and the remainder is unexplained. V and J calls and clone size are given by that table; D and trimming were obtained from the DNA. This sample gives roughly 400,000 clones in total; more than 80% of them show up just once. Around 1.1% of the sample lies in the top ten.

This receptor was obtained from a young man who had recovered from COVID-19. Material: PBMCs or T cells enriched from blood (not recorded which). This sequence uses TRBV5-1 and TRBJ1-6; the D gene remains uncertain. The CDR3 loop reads CASRAGGSPLHF. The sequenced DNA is TGCGCCAGCAGGGCGGGTGGTTCACCCCTCCACTTT.